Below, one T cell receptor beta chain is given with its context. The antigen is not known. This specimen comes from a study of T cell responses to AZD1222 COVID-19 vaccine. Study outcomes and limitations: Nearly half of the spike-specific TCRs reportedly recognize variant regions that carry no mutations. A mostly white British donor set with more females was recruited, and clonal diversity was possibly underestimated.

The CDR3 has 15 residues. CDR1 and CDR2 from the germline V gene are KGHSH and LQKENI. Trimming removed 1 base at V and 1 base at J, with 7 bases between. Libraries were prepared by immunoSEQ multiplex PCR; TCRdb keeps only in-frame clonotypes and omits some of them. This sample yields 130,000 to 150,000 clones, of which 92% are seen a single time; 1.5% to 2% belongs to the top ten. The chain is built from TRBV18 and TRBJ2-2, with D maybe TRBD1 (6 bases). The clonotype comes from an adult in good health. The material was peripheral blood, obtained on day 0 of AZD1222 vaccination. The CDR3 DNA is TGTGCCAGCTCACCACGGGGACAGAACACCGGGGAGCTGTTTTTT. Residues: CASSPRGQNTGELFF. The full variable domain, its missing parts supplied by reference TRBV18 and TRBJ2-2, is NAGVMQNPRHLVRRRGQEARLRCSPMKGHSHVYWYRQLPEEGLKFMVYLQKENIIDESGMPKERFSAEFPKEGPSILRIQQVVRGDSAAYFCASSPRGQNTGELFFGEGSRLTVL.